These 6 T cell receptor beta chains originate from one sample sequenced in a study of T-cell memory formation after mild COVID-19. Using its own MiXCR run on the 5' RACE reads, TCRdb lists one record per CDR3 protein. The sample shows a few hundred thousand distinct CDR3 sequences, more than 8% of them seen only once. The material sequenced was PBMCs or a T cell subset sorted from them (not recorded which). All receptors come from a man younger than 35 who had mild COVID-19 (a few samples of this study predate the infection). Cell type and time point are not known.

The chain couples TRBV10-3 to TRBJ2-1; 9 nucleotides align to TRBD2. The trim removed 3 bases at V and 10 bases at J, leaving 7 bases unmatched. The CDR3 contains 14 residues. Germline V gives CDR1 ENHRY, CDR2 SYGVKD. CDR3 nucleotide sequence: TGTGCCATCAGTGATCCTAGCGGGACAAGAGAGCAGTTCTTC. Translating gives CAISDPSGTREQFF.

The chain uses TRBV12-3 or TRBV12-4 and TRBJ2-2, with TRBD1 matching over 8 bases. CDR3 length: 14 residues. The J segment lost 7 bases and the V segment lost 3 bases, leaving 4 bases of the junction unmatched. CDR3 residues: CASSFRGPGGELFF. CDR3 sequence (DNA): TGTGCCAGCAGTTTCAGGGGGCCGGGCGGGGAGCTGTTTTTT.

The V and J genes are TRBV7-9 and TRBJ2-5; 8 bases align to TRBD1. This CDR3 contains 12 residues. Per germline, CDR1 SEHNR and CDR2 FQNEAQ (reference sequence). CDR3 nucleotides: TGTGACTCAACAGGGGGTGAAGAGACCCAGTACTTC. This sequence encodes CDSTGGEETQYF.

This clonotype was recorded a few times. As DNA, the CDR3 is TGTGCCAGCAGTGAGAGCGGGGGGGCCTGGTACGAGCAGTACGTC. Protein product: CASSESGGAWYEQYV. V and J are TRBV6-1 and TRBJ2-7; 10 nucleotides line up with TRBD2. The CDR3 runs to 15 residues. Per the germline V gene, CDR1 is MNHNS and CDR2 is SASEGT. Germline trimming cut 3 bases from V and 4 bases from J; bases unmatched to any gene: 6.

The chain uses TRBV2 and TRBJ1-1; 7 nucleotides align to TRBD1. The CDR3 consists of 13 residues. The germline V gene encodes CDR1 SNHLY and CDR2 FYNNEI. The V gene end was trimmed by 6 bases and the J gene end by 8 bases; junction bases not matched to a gene: 9. DNA of the CDR3: TGTGCCAGCAGCTGGGACAGCCCGACGGAAGCTTTCTTT. It codes for CASSWDSPTEAFF.

The J gene is TRBJ1-1, the V gene TRBV7-3; D call uncertain. This CDR3 has 14 amino acids. The V end was cut by 2 bases, the J end by 0 bases, with 7 bases between. The germline V gene encodes CDR1 SGHTA and CDR2 FQGTGA. The CDR3 sequence: CASSLSTVNTEAFF. The DNA of the CDR3 is TGTGCCAGCAGCTTATCTACGGTGAACACTGAAGCTTTCTTT.